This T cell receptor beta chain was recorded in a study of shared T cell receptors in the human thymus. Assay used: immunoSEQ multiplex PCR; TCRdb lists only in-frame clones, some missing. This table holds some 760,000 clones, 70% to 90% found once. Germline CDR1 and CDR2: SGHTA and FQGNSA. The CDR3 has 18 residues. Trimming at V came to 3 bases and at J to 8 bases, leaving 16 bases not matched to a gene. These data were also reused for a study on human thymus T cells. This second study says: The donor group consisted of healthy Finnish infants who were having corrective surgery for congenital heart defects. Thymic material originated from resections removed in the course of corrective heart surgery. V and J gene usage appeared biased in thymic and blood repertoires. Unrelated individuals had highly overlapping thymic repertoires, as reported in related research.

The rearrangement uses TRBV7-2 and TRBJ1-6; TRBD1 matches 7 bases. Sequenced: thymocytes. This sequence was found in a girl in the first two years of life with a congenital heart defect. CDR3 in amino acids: CASSFGARVEGGDSPLHF. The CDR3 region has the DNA TGTGCCAGCAGCTTTGGTGCGCGGGTTGAAGGGGGCGATTCACCCCTCCACTTT.